This TCR beta chain originates from a study of spatial heterogeneity in lung cancer. Study context: TCR and UMI combinations that were unique each appeared, on average, more than ten times in raw reads.

The CDR3 is 14 residues long. J was trimmed by 13 bases and V by 5 bases; bases with no gene match: 6. Worth noting for this clonotype: Its antigen is unknown.

Study-level points and caveats: Tumoral mutation counts were tracked by counts of expanded intratumoral alpha and beta TCRs.

Sample time point: sample taken at primary tumor resection. Whole RNA, which was extracted from tumor, nontumor lung tissue or frozen PBMC, was sequenced without any cell sorting. Every molecule of TCR cDNA had its own unique molecular identifier. A single record per CDR3 protein comes from TCRdb applying MiXCR to the 5' RACE reads. The table records over 10,000 distinct CDR3 sequences, about 4.6% of them present only once. The chain is built from TRBV12-3 or TRBV12-4 and TRBJ2-1, with 15 bases that match TRBD2. This clonotype originated in a male donor with early-stage non-small cell lung cancer. Specimen: lung tumor tissue, collected at surgery. CDR3: CASSPSGLAGGQFF. In nucleotides, the CDR3 is TGTGCCAGCAGTCCCTCGGGACTAGCGGGGGGCCAGTTCTTC.